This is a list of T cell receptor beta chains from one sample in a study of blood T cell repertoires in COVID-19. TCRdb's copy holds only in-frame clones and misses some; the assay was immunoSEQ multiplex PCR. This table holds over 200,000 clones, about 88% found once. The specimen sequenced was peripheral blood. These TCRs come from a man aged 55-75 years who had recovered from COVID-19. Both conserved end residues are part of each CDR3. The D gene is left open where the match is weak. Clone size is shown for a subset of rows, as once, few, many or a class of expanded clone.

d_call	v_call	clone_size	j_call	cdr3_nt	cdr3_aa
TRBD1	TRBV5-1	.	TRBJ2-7	TGCGCCAGCAGCTTGGCGGGACAGGGTTCGGGGGAGCAGTACTTC	CASSLAGQGSGEQYF
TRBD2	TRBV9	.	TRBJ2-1	TGTGCCAGCAGCGACCTTCCTAGCGGGGGGGCGTATGAGCAGTTCTTC	CASSDLPSGGAYEQFF
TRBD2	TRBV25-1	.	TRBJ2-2	TGTGCCAGCAGTTTAACCGGCGGGGGCGGGGAGCTGTTTTTT	CASSLTGGGGELFF
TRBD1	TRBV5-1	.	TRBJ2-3	TGCGCCAGCAGCTTGGCCGGACAGGCTTACACAGATACGCAGTATTTT	CASSLAGQAYTDTQYF
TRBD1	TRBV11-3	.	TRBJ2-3	TGTGCCAGCAGCTCAGGACAGGACACAGATACGCAGTATTTT	CASSSGQDTDTQYF
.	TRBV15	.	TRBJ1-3	TGTGCCACCAGCAGAGAAGTGGTGGCATCCTCTGGAAACACCATATATTTT	CATSREVVASSGNTIYF
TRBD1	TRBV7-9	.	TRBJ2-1	TGTGCCAGCGGCGGGACAGGGGGTCGCAATGAGCAGTTCTTC	CASGGTGGRNEQFF
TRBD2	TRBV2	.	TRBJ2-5	TGTGCCAGCAGAAGACTAGCTTACCAAGAGACCCAGTACTTC	CASRRLAYQETQYF
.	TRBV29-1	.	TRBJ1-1	TGCAGCGTTGACCGGGGGGCTTTCTTT	CSVDRGAFF
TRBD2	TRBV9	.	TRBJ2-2	TGTGCCAGCAGCGTGCACGGCGGGGGGGCCCGGGACGGGGAGCTGTTTTTT	CASSVHGGGARDGELFF
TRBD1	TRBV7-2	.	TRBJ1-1	TGTGCCAGCAGCTTTATACAGGGGAATACTGAAGCTTTCTTT	CASSFIQGNTEAFF
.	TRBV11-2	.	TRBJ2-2	TGTGCCAGCAGCCGTCAGGGTAATAAGGCCGGGGAGCTGTTTTTT	CASSRQGNKAGELFF
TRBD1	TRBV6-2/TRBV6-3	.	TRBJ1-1	TGTGCCAGCAGCCGGGCCGGGACAGGGGATATTATGAACACTGAAGCTTTCTTT	CASSRAGTGDIMNTEAFF
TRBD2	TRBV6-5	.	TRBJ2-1	TGTGCCAGCAATGGACTAGCGGGCTTGGAGCAGTTCTTC	CASNGLAGLEQFF
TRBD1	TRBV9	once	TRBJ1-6	TGTGCCAGCAGCCCAGGGGGCTCCTATAATTCACCCCTCCACTTT	CASSPGGSYNSPLHF
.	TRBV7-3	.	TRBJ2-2	TGTGCCAGCAGCTTATTACAGAACACCGGGGAGCTGTTTTTT	CASSLLQNTGELFF
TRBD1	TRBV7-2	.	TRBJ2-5	TGTGCCAGCAGCTTATGGGGACAGTTCCAAGAGACCCAGTACTTC	CASSLWGQFQETQYF
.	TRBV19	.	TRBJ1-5	TGTGCCAGTAGTATGTGGACAAATAGCAATCAGCCCCAGCATTTT	CASSMWTNSNQPQHF
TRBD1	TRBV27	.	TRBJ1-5	TGTGCCAGCAGTCACCGGGGTGCCGGGACAGCATCCCAGCAACAGCCCCAGCATTTT	CASSHRGAGTASQQQPQHF
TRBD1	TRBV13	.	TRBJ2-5	TGTGCCAGCAGCTTAGCGCCTGAGGGGGCCGGTACCCAGTACTTC	CASSLAPEGAGTQYF
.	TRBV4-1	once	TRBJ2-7	TGCGCCAGCAGCCAAGGTTGGACAGACCCCTACGAGCAGTACTTC	CASSQGWTDPYEQYF
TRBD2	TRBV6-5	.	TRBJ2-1	TGTGCCAGCAGTTCTGAAGCGGGGGGCCAATACAATGAGCAGTTCTTC	CASSSEAGGQYNEQFF
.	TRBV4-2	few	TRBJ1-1	TGTGCCAGCAGCCCCCGGACCGGGGTGAACACTGAAGCTTTCTTT	CASSPRTGVNTEAFF